These 17 T cell receptor beta chains came from one sample sequenced in a study of control samples from healthy donors and cancer patients. Produced via immunoSEQ multiplex PCR; TCRdb's table is partial and in-frame only. In the table there are 170,000 or so clones, 90% to 95% of which are singletons. Sample: blood. Source of these receptors: a young woman in good health.

V is TRBV6-6 and J is TRBJ2-7; maybe TRBD1 (5 bases). CDR1 is MNHNY, CDR2 SVGAGI, per germline (reference sequence). Trimming cost V 6 bases and J 2 bases, with 11 bases left between them. The CDR3 runs 13 residues. CDR3 nucleotides: TGTGCCAGCAGGATGGGGCAGCCCTACGAGCAGTACTTC. It is translated as CASRMGQPYEQYF.

The chain uses TRBV18 and TRBJ1-2, with D possibly matching TRBD1 (5 bases). This CDR3 contains 15 residues. V gave up 3 bases and J gave up 4 bases, with 15 bases separating them. Germline V CDR1 and CDR2: KGHSH, LQKENI. This CDR3 reads CASSPVGAGAYGYTF. The CDR3 DNA reads TGTGCCAGCTCACCTGTAGGGGCAGGAGCCTATGGCTACACCTTC.

The chain couples TRBV28 to TRBJ1-5, with D unresolved. The CDR3 length is 14 residues. Between the trimmed V and J ends, which lost 7 bases and 1 base, there was a span of 11 bases. CDR1 is MDHEN, CDR2 SYDVKM, per germline. CDR3 DNA sequence: TGTGCCAGCAATAACGGTCGGAGCAATCAGCCCCAGCATTTT. It codes for CASNNGRSNQPQHF.

This chain connects TRBV7-2 to TRBJ2-2; TRBD2 aligns across 8 bases. CDR3 length equals 17 residues. V lost 3 bases to trimming and J lost 0 bases; unmatched junction nucleotides: 6. Germline V gene sequence: CDR1 SGHTA, CDR2 FQGNSA. Here the CDR3 reads CASSFFSGITNTGELFF. CDR3 nucleotide sequence: TGTGCCAGCAGCTTTTTTAGCGGGATCACGAACACCGGGGAGCTGTTTTTT.

The J gene is TRBJ1-3, the V gene TRBV7-2; no clear D. V was clipped by 1 base and J by 0 bases, with 4 bases between them. CDR1 is SGHTA and CDR2 is FQGNSA in the germline V gene. This CDR3 spans 14 amino acids. The CDR3 DNA reads as TGTGCCAGCAGCTTAGACCTCTCTGGAAACACCATATATTTT. As protein: CASSLDLSGNTIYF.

The V gene is TRBV19, the J gene TRBJ2-6, with 10 positions matching TRBD1. The CDR3 consists of 19 residues. Germline trimming cut 5 bases from V and 0 bases from J; bases unmatched to any gene: 10. Looked up from germline, CDR1 is LNHDA and CDR2 is SQIVND (reference sequence). The CDR3 DNA reads TGTGCCAGTAGTCCTTCCGGGACAGGGGTTTTCTCTGGGGCCAACGTCCTGACTTTC. As protein: CASSPSGTGVFSGANVLTF.

The chain is built from TRBV6-5 and TRBJ2-1, with D possibly TRBD2 on 6 matching bases. Germline V gene data show CDR1 as MNHEY and CDR2 as SVGAGI. This CDR3 contains 15 residues. The V end was cut by 5 bases, the J end by 0 bases, with 11 bases between. In DNA form, the CDR3 reads TGTGCCAGCAGTACGGGACTGAGCTCCTACAATGAGCAGTTCTTC. Its translation: CASSTGLSSYNEQFF.

The rearrangement joins TRBV3-1 (or the pseudogene TRBV3-2) to TRBJ1-1; D gene ambiguous. Trimming shortened V by 2 bases and J by 5 bases, and 9 bases separated the two germline ends. Germline CDR1 is LGHDT and CDR2 is YNNKEL (reference sequence). The CDR3 covers 13 residues. The CDR3, as DNA: TGTGCCAGCAGCCAAAGCCTGCTTACTGAAGCTTTCTTT. Translation: CASSQSLLTEAFF.

This clone was detected once. The chain has TRBV3-1 (or the pseudogene TRBV3-2) and TRBJ1-6, with D perhaps matching TRBD1 (5 bases). Germline V gives CDR1 LGHDT, CDR2 YNNKEL (reference sequence). The CDR3 spans 14 residues. Trimming left V 7 bases short and J 7 bases short, with 14 bases between. CDR3 loop: CASTRGVGNSPLHF. CDR3 bases: TGTGCCAGCACCCGGGGGGTCGGGAATTCACCCCTCCACTTT.

The chain couples TRBV18 to TRBJ1-5; D call uncertain. V was clipped by 5 bases and J by 6 bases, with 11 bases between them. Germline CDR1 and CDR2: KGHSH and LQKENI. The CDR3 totals 13 residues. The CDR3 loop is CASSNGVGQPQHF. The CDR3 DNA sequence: TGTGCCAGCTCAAATGGGGTAGGTCAGCCCCAGCATTTT.

The gene calls are TRBV15 and TRBJ1-2, with 7 bases identical to TRBD1. Germline values: CDR1 LNHNV, CDR2 YYDKDF (reference sequence). The CDR3 covers 15 residues. V was clipped by 4 bases and J by 4 bases; unmatched bases: 9. The CDR3 loop is CATSNRQGDFYGYTF. CDR3 DNA: TGTGCCACCAGCAACAGACAGGGCGACTTCTATGGCTACACCTTC.

The chain recombines TRBV28 with TRBJ1-5, with a possible D match to TRBD1 (5 bases). Germline V CDR1 and CDR2: MDHEN, SYDVKM. This CDR3 has 15 residues. Trimming removed 4 bases at V and 3 bases at J, with 13 bases between. In DNA form, the CDR3 reads TGTGCCAGCAGTTCAAGGGACGGCTACAATCAGCCCCAGCATTTT. It encodes CASSSRDGYNQPQHF. The full variable domain, in which reference TRBV28 and TRBJ1-5 provide the parts outside the CDR3, is DVKVTQSSRYLVKRTGEKVFLECVQDMDHENMFWYRQDPGLGLRLIYFSYDVKMKEKGDIPEGYSVSREKKERFSLILESASTNQTSMYLCASSSRDGYNQPQHFGDGTRLSIL.

The rearrangement links TRBV5-4 to TRBJ1-2; D uncertain. With 0 bases removed from V and 4 bases from J, the gap between germline ends came to 10 bases. There are 14 residues in the CDR3. From germline, CDR1 is SGHNT and CDR2 YYREEE (reference sequence). CDR3 in amino acids: CASSLGSGPYGYTF. In DNA form, the CDR3 reads TGTGCCAGCAGCTTGGGTTCCGGGCCCTATGGCTACACCTTC.

V and J are TRBV11-3 and TRBJ1-3; D possibly corresponds to TRBD1 (5 bases). The CDR3 spans 13 residues. V was pared by 5 bases and J by 8 bases, with 13 bases between. Germline V CDR1 and CDR2: SGHNT, YENEEA. The CDR3 sequence: CASSPGGGDTIYF. The CDR3 coding sequence is TGTGCCAGCAGCCCAGGTGGGGGAGACACCATATATTTT.

The chain combines TRBV4-2 with TRBJ1-4; D not resolved. Germline-derived CDR1 and CDR2 are LGHNA and YNFKEQ. V dropped 0 bases and J dropped 5 bases, with 7 bases sitting between them. The CDR3 runs to 14 residues. CDR3 coding DNA: TGTGCCAGCAGCCAAGAGAACAGAAATGAAAAACTGTTTTTT. Protein sequence: CASSQENRNEKLFF.

This chain connects TRBV4-1 to TRBJ2-3, with TRBD2 matching 9 bases. V gave up 1 base and J gave up 6 bases; unmatched junction bases: 14. The germline V gene has CDR1 MGHRA and CDR2 YSYEKL. This CDR3 region has 18 residues. The DNA for the CDR3 is TGCGCCAGCAGCCAAGTGGGTCGGCGGAGCGGGGGGCTCGATACGCAGTATTTT. Its translation is CASSQVGRRSGGLDTQYF.

This chain joins TRBV2 and TRBJ2-3; 7 positions match TRBD2. The CDR3 length is 14 residues. Germline V gene sequence: CDR1 SNHLY, CDR2 FYNNEI. The ends lost 8 bases at V and 2 bases at J; junction bases unmatched: 7. In DNA, the CDR3 is TGTGCCAGCGGTCGGGGGGTGAACACAGATACGCAGTATTTT. It codes for CASGRGVNTDTQYF.